This T cell receptor (beta chain) is drawn from a study of T-cell memory formation after mild COVID-19. Study-wide results and caveats: Contracting clones from day 15 to 85 had balanced CD4/CD8; later expanders favoured CD4+. Researchers found some responding clones in pre-infection memory, a sign that cross-reactive memory joined.

MiXCR was run by TCRdb on the 5' RACE reads, yielding one entry per CDR3 protein. The sample gives 250,000 to 300,000 distinct CDR3 sequences, 15% to 20% of which show up once; around 23% is in the top ten. About this clonotype itself: No antigen is known for it.

The germline V gene has CDR1 MGHDK and CDR2 SYGVNS. CDR3 length: 17 amino acids. V trimming: 1 base; J trimming: 5 bases; junction bases outside the gene matches: 5. The clonotype comes from a man aged 18 to 30 who had mild COVID-19 (a few samples of this study predate the infection). Cell type and time point are not known. The specimen was PBMCs or a T cell subset sorted from them (not recorded which). The J gene is TRBJ2-1, the V gene TRBV25-1; TRBD2 aligns across 13 bases. CDR3 residues: CASSELPTSGGNNEQFF. The CDR3 DNA follows: TGTGCCAGCAGTGAATTACCGACTAGCGGGGGGAACAATGAGCAGTTCTTC.